Listed below are T cell receptor beta chains from one sample, sequenced in a study of spatial heterogeneity in lung cancer. TCRdb passed the 5' RACE reads through MiXCR, listing each CDR3 protein once. The data contain more than 95,000 distinct CDR3 sequences, 12% of them seen just once; the ten biggest clones take up roughly 17%. Material: PBMCs, obtained at follow-up. Receptor source: a male donor with early-stage non-small cell lung cancer. Both conserved end residues are trimmed from each CDR3.

>TRBV6-5|TRBJ1-2
ASRTGEYGYT
>TRBV6-6|TRBJ1-1
ASTQTGGMNTEAF
>TRBV6-5|TRBJ1-6
ASSPGQLYNSPLH
>TRBV6-2/TRBV6-3|TRBJ2-1
ASSLLTSGPAGEQF
>TRBV27|TRBJ2-7
ASAYGAHAGLREQY
>TRBV4-2|TRBJ1-6
ASSQDLVYPGKSYNSPLH
>TRBV12-3/TRBV12-4|TRBJ2-2
ASRALEIGELF
>TRBV28|TRBJ1-2
ASTLGGLNYGYT
>TRBV7-3|TRBJ2-2
ASGYPNTGELF
>TRBV11-2|TRBJ2-3
ASSLDTGDTQY
>TRBV28|TRBJ2-7
ASSTPGEGPYEQY
>TRBV6-2/TRBV6-3|TRBJ2-3
ASSLGLFTDTQY